The 3 T cell receptor beta chains below come from one sample, sequenced in a study of blood T cells in healthy people across ages. A second PCR, run for roughly 7 to 12 cycles, used a sample-barcoded 5' primer plus a J-beta primer mix. MiXCR was run by TCRdb on the 5' RACE reads, yielding one entry per CDR3 protein. The table includes approximately 760,000 distinct CDR3 sequences, more than 20% detected once. The sample was also reused in another study, on T cells of mothers and their children.

Sequencing input: blood. The receptors were gathered from a boy aged 5-17 years in good health.

This clonotype was counted between two and nine times. This chain joins TRBV29-1 and TRBJ1-2, with D maybe TRBD1 (6 bases). The V and J ends lost 3 bases and 1 base respectively, with 9 bases between them. The CDR3 totals 13 residues. Germline CDR1 reads SQVTM; CDR2 reads ANQGSEA. The CDR3 nucleotides read TGCAGCGTTGACCTGGACAGTAACTATGGCTACACCTTC. It translates to CSVDLDSNYGYTF.

The genes are TRBV6-2 or TRBV6-3 and TRBJ1-2; D is ambiguous. Trimming took 6 bases from V and 6 from J, leaving 11 bases between them. This CDR3 is built from 12 residues. Germline V lookup: CDR1 MNHEY, CDR2 SVGEGT. The CDR3 here is CASRPSSHGYTF. In nucleotides, the CDR3 is TGTGCCAGCAGACCGAGCTCCCATGGCTACACCTTC.

A note on this clonotype: An end of the junction does not agree with germline; a read error may underlie this. The V call is TRBV29-1, the J call TRBJ1-2; unclear D gene. This CDR3 has 13 amino acids. Germline CDR1 and CDR2: SQVTM and ANQGSEA. Here the CDR3 DNA reads TGCAGCGTCCATAGGACGGGGAACTATGGCTACGCCTTC. This gives the protein CSVHRTGNYGYAF.